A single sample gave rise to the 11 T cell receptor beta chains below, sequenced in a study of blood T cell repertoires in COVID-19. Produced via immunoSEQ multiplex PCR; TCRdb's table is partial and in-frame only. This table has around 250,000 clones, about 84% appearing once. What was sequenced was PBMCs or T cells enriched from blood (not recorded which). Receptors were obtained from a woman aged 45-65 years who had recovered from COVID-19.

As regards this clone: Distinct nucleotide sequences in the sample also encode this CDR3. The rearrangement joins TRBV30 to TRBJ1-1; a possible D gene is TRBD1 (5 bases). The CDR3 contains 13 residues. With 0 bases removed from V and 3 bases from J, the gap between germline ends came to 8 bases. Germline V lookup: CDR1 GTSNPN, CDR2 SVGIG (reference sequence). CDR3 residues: CAWSVQGYTEAFF. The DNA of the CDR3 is TGTGCCTGGAGTGTTCAGGGTTACACTGAAGCTTTCTTT.

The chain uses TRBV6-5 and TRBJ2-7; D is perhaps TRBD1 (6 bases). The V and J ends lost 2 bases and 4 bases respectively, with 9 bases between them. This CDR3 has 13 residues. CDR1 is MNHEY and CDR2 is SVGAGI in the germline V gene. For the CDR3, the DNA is TGTGCCAGCAGTTACACAGACAGGTACGAGCAGTACTTC. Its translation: CASSYTDRYEQYF.

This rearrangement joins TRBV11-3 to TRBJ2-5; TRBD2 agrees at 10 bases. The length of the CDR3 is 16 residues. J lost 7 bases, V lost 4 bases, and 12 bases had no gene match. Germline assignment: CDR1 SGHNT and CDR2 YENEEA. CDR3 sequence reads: CASSSTTLAGVWTQYF. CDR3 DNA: TGTGCCAGCAGCTCGACGACTCTAGCGGGGGTTTGGACCCAGTACTTC.

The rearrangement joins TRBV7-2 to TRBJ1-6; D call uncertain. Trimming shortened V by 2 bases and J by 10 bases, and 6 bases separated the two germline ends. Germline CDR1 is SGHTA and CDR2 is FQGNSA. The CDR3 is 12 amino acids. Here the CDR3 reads CASSLLLSPLHF. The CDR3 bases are TGTGCCAGCAGCTTACTCTTGTCACCCCTCCACTTT.

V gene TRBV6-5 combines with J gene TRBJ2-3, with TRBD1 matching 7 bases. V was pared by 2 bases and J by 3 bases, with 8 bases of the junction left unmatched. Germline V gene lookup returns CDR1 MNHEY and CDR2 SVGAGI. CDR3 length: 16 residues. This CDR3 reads CASSYAGARGTDTQYF. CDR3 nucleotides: TGTGCCAGCAGTTACGCTGGTGCCAGGGGGACAGATACGCAGTATTTT.

CDR3 coding DNA: TGTGCCAGCAGCCAAGATTCGACTAGGGAGCGGGGTGGCTACACCTTC. This codes for CASSQDSTRERGGYTF. This rearrangement joins TRBV14 to TRBJ1-2; D unclear. CDR1 and CDR2 from the germline V gene are SGHDN and FVKESK. There are 16 residues in the CDR3. V lost 0 bases and J 7 bases, leaving 18 bases between the germline ends.

DNA for the CDR3: TGTGCCAGCAGCCGCACCGGGACAGGGAAATATCCTAACTATGGCTACACCTTC. It is translated as CASSRTGTGKYPNYGYTF. The chain recombines TRBV3-1 (or the pseudogene TRBV3-2) with TRBJ1-2; TRBD1 matches at 9 bases. This CDR3 has 18 amino acids. V gave up 4 bases and J gave up 0 bases; unmatched junction bases: 12. Per the germline V gene, CDR1 is LGHDT and CDR2 is YNNKEL (reference sequence).

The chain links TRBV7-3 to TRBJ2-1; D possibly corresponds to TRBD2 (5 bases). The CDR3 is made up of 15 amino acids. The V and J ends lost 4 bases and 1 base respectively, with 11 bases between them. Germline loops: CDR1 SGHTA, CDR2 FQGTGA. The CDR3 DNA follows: TGTGCCAGCAGCTCAAATCGGGGTTCCTACAATGAGCAGTTCTTC. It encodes CASSSNRGSYNEQFF.

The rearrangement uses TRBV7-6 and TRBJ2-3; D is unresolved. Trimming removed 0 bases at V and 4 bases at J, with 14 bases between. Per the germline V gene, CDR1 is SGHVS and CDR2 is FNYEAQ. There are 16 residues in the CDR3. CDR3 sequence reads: CASSLALGPIADTQYF. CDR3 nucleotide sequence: TGTGCCAGCAGCTTAGCGCTCGGTCCGATCGCAGATACGCAGTATTTT. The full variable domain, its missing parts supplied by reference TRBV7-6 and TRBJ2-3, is GAGVSQSPRYKVTKRGQDVALRCDPISGHVSLYWYRQALGQGPEFLTYFNYEAQQDKSGLPNDRFSAERPEGSISTLTIQRTEQRDSAMYRCASSLALGPIADTQYFGPGTRLTVL.

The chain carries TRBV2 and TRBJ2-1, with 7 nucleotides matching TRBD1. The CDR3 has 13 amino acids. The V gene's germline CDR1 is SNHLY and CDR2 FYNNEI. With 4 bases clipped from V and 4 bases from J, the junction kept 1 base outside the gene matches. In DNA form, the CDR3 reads TGTGCCAGCAGTGGACAGGGTTACAATGAGCAGTTCTTC. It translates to CASSGQGYNEQFF.

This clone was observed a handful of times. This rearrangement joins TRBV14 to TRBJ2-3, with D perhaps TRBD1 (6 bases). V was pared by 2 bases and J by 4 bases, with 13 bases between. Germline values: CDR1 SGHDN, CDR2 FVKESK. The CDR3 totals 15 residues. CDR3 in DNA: TGTGCCAGCAGCCAACAACAGGGAAACGCAGATACGCAGTATTTT. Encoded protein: CASSQQQGNADTQYF.